The text below deals with one T cell receptor (beta chain). What it binds is not known. The data derive from a study of T cell responses to AZD1222 COVID-19 vaccine. The table came from immunoSEQ multiplex PCR; TCRdb's copy has only in-frame clones and leaves some out. The sample has approximately 110,000 clones, over 75% seen once. V gave up 2 bases and J gave up 0 bases; unmatched junction bases: 6. There are 16 residues in the CDR3. Germline CDR1 is LNHNV and CDR2 is YYDKDF (reference sequence). Overall study findings and caveats: Regions 160-218 and 743-854 held dominance among vaccine-associated CD4 TCRs, which spanned spike. Spike-specific TCR depth and breadth grew after two AZD1222 doses. No repertoire was sampled before or during the peak T cell response, only after it. It should be noted that donors were predominantly white British and more often female, and clonal diversity was possibly underestimated.

This clonotype originated in an adult in good health. This material consisted of peripheral blood, taken on day 0 of AZD1222 vaccination. The chain carries TRBV15 and TRBJ2-7; 8 nucleotides agree with TRBD2. CDR3 in amino acids: CATSRKVAGSSYEQYF. The CDR3 nucleotides are TGTGCCACCAGCAGAAAGGTAGCGGGGAGCTCCTACGAGCAGTACTTC.